This is a list of T cell receptor beta chains from one sample in a study of CD8 T cells in ankylosing spondylitis. TCRdb analysed the 5' RACE reads with MiXCR anew, one entry per CDR3 protein. The sample shows under 300,000 distinct CDR3 sequences, 18% of them seen only once. The sample taken for sequencing was blood, either unsorted or a sorted T cell fraction (not recorded which). The source is a male donor with ankylosing spondylitis or in good health (not recorded which). Each CDR3 is given with its conserved first and last residue. A D gene is named only where the DNA matches it firmly. Expanded clones get a size class; other rows say once, few or many, or leave the size out.

V gene: TRBV4-2
D gene: NA
J gene: TRBJ2-5
clone size: NA
CDR3 DNA: TGTGCCAGCAGCCAGGCCCCGGGACACGGAGACCAAGAGACCCAGTACTTC
CDR3 protein: CASSQAPGHGDQETQYF

V gene: TRBV11-2
D gene: TRBD1
J gene: TRBJ2-7
clone size: NA
CDR3 DNA: TGTGCCAGCAGCTTAGATGGTCCGGGACAGGGTTGGATTAACGAGCAGTACTTC
CDR3 protein: CASSLDGPGQGWINEQYF

V gene: TRBV2
D gene: NA
J gene: TRBJ1-2
clone size: NA
CDR3 DNA: TGTGCCAGCACAATAGGGTTTTTCTATGGCTACACCTTC
CDR3 protein: CASTIGFFYGYTF

V gene: TRBV11-2
D gene: NA
J gene: TRBJ2-6
clone size: NA
CDR3 DNA: TGTGCCAGCATCCCCTATGGGGCCAACGTCCTGACTTTC
CDR3 protein: CASIPYGANVLTF

V gene: TRBV4-2
D gene: NA
J gene: TRBJ2-7
clone size: few
CDR3 DNA: TGTGCCAGCAGCCAAGCCCTGACGGTCTACGAGCAGTACTTC
CDR3 protein: CASSQALTVYEQYF

V gene: TRBV28
D gene: TRBD1
J gene: TRBJ2-1
clone size: NA
CDR3 DNA: TGTGCCTCCGGGACAGGGGATAATGAGCAGTTCTTC
CDR3 protein: CASGTGDNEQFF

V gene: TRBV9
D gene: TRBD2
J gene: TRBJ2-1
clone size: few
CDR3 DNA: TGTGCCAGCAGCGGACTAGCGTTGAATGAGCAGTTCTTC
CDR3 protein: CASSGLALNEQFF

V gene: TRBV12-3/TRBV12-4
D gene: TRBD1
J gene: TRBJ2-4
clone size: few
CDR3 DNA: TGTGCCAGCAGTTTAATGGACAGGGAGTCCAAAAACATTCAGTACTTC
CDR3 protein: CASSLMDRESKNIQYF

V gene: TRBV7-2
D gene: TRBD2
J gene: TRBJ2-3
clone size: many
CDR3 DNA: TGTGCCAGCAGCTCGAAACTAGCGGCCACAGATACGCAGTATTTT
CDR3 protein: CASSSKLAATDTQYF

V gene: TRBV2
D gene: TRBD1
J gene: TRBJ2-3
clone size: NA
CDR3 DNA: TGTGCCAGCAGAAAGGGGACAGGGCTAGCAGATACGCAGTATTTT
CDR3 protein: CASRKGTGLADTQYF

V gene: TRBV20-1
D gene: TRBD2
J gene: TRBJ2-7
clone size: NA
CDR3 DNA: TGCAGTGCTAGAGCTAGCGGGAGACCAACCTACGAGCAGTACTTC
CDR3 protein: CSARASGRPTYEQYF

V gene: TRBV29-1
D gene: NA
J gene: TRBJ2-2
clone size: many
CDR3 DNA: TGCAGCGTTGTTAAGGGCACCGGGGAGCTGTTTTTT
CDR3 protein: CSVVKGTGELFF

V gene: TRBV27
D gene: NA
J gene: TRBJ1-2
clone size: NA
CDR3 DNA: TGTGCCAGCAGGGACATGAACTATGGCTACACCTTC
CDR3 protein: CASRDMNYGYTF

V gene: TRBV12-3/TRBV12-4
D gene: NA
J gene: TRBJ2-1
clone size: many
CDR3 DNA: TGTGCCAGCAGTTTTACGTCCGCTTACAATGAGCAGTTCTTC
CDR3 protein: CASSFTSAYNEQFF

V gene: TRBV4-2
D gene: NA
J gene: TRBJ1-2
clone size: few
CDR3 DNA: TGTGCCAGCAGCCAAGGGGGGGTACAGGAGAGCCAGTACTATGGCTACACCTTC
CDR3 protein: CASSQGGVQESQYYGYTF

V gene: TRBV6-2/TRBV6-3
D gene: TRBD1
J gene: TRBJ1-5
clone size: few
CDR3 DNA: TGTGCCAGCAGTTACGAGGGGGCACGCAATCAGCCCCAGCATTTT
CDR3 protein: CASSYEGARNQPQHF

V gene: TRBV29-1
D gene: NA
J gene: TRBJ1-2
clone size: few
CDR3 DNA: TGCAGCGTGGTGGACCTCTCGGGCTACACCTTC
CDR3 protein: CSVVDLSGYTF

V gene: TRBV5-1
D gene: NA
J gene: TRBJ1-2
clone size: few
CDR3 DNA: TGCGCCAGCAGCTCCCGTCCGGCAGGGAGAGGGTTCTATGGCTACACCTTC
CDR3 protein: CASSSRPAGRGFYGYTF

V gene: TRBV29-1
D gene: TRBD2
J gene: TRBJ2-1
clone size: NA
CDR3 DNA: TGCAGCGTTGTGTTTTGGCGGGAGGAGGCGGGGGACAATGAGCAGTTCTTC
CDR3 protein: CSVVFWREEAGDNEQFF

V gene: TRBV7-9
D gene: TRBD1
J gene: TRBJ2-5
clone size: once
CDR3 DNA: TGTGCCAGCGAAAACCAGGGGGTGGAGGAGACCCAGTACTTC
CDR3 protein: CASENQGVEETQYF

V gene: TRBV20-1
D gene: TRBD1
J gene: TRBJ2-7
clone size: few
CDR3 DNA: TGCAGTGCCCTCATGGACAGGGACAGCGTGCTATTCTACGAGCAGTACTTC
CDR3 protein: CSALMDRDSVLFYEQYF

V gene: TRBV9
D gene: TRBD2
J gene: TRBJ2-5
clone size: few
CDR3 DNA: TGTGCCAGCAGCGGTTTGGCGGGAGTAGTGGAGACCCAGTACTTC
CDR3 protein: CASSGLAGVVETQYF

V gene: TRBV27
D gene: NA
J gene: TRBJ2-7
clone size: many
CDR3 DNA: TGTGCCAGCAAGCACCGGGACCTGACCTCCTACGAGCAGTACTTC
CDR3 protein: CASKHRDLTSYEQYF

V gene: TRBV11-3
D gene: NA
J gene: TRBJ2-7
clone size: NA
CDR3 DNA: TGTGCCAGCAGCTTACAGGACATAGCCTACGAGCAGTACTTC
CDR3 protein: CASSLQDIAYEQYF

V gene: TRBV5-1
D gene: NA
J gene: TRBJ2-1
clone size: many
CDR3 DNA: TGCGCCAGCAGTACCAGGGCGGGAAATGAGCAGTTCTTC
CDR3 protein: CASSTRAGNEQFF

V gene: TRBV29-1
D gene: NA
J gene: TRBJ1-1
clone size: few
CDR3 DNA: TGCAGCGTCGAAAATGGGAACACTGAAGCTTTCTTT
CDR3 protein: CSVENGNTEAFF

V gene: TRBV29-1
D gene: NA
J gene: TRBJ2-7
clone size: NA
CDR3 DNA: TGCAGCGTTGTATTGGACACCTCCTACGAGCAGTACTTC
CDR3 protein: CSVVLDTSYEQYF

V gene: TRBV15
D gene: NA
J gene: TRBJ2-5
clone size: many
CDR3 DNA: TGTGCCACCAGCAGAGATCGGGGTGGAGAGACCCAGTACTTC
CDR3 protein: CATSRDRGGETQYF

V gene: TRBV20-1
D gene: TRBD1
J gene: TRBJ1-1
clone size: NA
CDR3 DNA: TGCAGTGCTAGAGACAGCCAGGGGGCCACTGAAGCTTTCTTT
CDR3 protein: CSARDSQGATEAFF

V gene: TRBV7-8
D gene: TRBD2
J gene: TRBJ2-7
clone size: few
CDR3 DNA: TGTGCCAGCAGTTATAGCGGGACTGCCTACGAGCAGTACTTC
CDR3 protein: CASSYSGTAYEQYF

V gene: TRBV27
D gene: TRBD1
J gene: TRBJ2-5
clone size: few
CDR3 DNA: TGTGCCAGCAGTTCACAGGGGAACCAAGAGACCCAGTACTTC
CDR3 protein: CASSSQGNQETQYF

V gene: TRBV5-1
D gene: TRBD1
J gene: TRBJ1-2
clone size: many
CDR3 DNA: TGCGCCAGCAGCGGATGGGACAGCGCTAGCGGCTACACCTTC
CDR3 protein: CASSGWDSASGYTF

V gene: TRBV20-1
D gene: NA
J gene: TRBJ1-1
clone size: NA
CDR3 DNA: TGCAGTGCTACCTCGGCAGGGGCAAACACTGAAGCTTTCTTT
CDR3 protein: CSATSAGANTEAFF

V gene: TRBV27
D gene: NA
J gene: TRBJ2-1
clone size: NA
CDR3 DNA: TGTGCCAGCAGTTTATCCCCGTTTCCAATTACAGGGAGCTCCTACAATGAGCAGTTCTTC
CDR3 protein: CASSLSPFPITGSSYNEQFF

V gene: TRBV9
D gene: TRBD1
J gene: TRBJ2-7
clone size: few
CDR3 DNA: TGTGCCAGCAGTCCGACAGGGGAAGGAACCTACGAGCAGTACTTC
CDR3 protein: CASSPTGEGTYEQYF

V gene: TRBV27
D gene: TRBD1
J gene: TRBJ2-2
clone size: NA
CDR3 DNA: TGTGCCAGCAGTTTAGACAGGGTCGGGGAGCTGTTTTTT
CDR3 protein: CASSLDRVGELFF

V gene: TRBV4-3
D gene: NA
J gene: TRBJ1-2
clone size: NA
CDR3 DNA: TGCGCCAGCAGCCAAGGGCCTGATTTTTATGGCTACACCTTC
CDR3 protein: CASSQGPDFYGYTF

V gene: TRBV29-1
D gene: NA
J gene: TRBJ2-3
clone size: NA
CDR3 DNA: TGCAGCGTTGGGCAGGGACTCCCAGATACGCAGTATTTT
CDR3 protein: CSVGQGLPDTQYF

V gene: TRBV10-3
D gene: NA
J gene: TRBJ2-4
clone size: NA
CDR3 DNA: TGTGCCATCAGTGAGGTGGCCGAGCTAGCCAAAAACATTCAGTACTTC
CDR3 protein: CAISEVAELAKNIQYF

V gene: TRBV28
D gene: NA
J gene: TRBJ1-1
clone size: NA
CDR3 DNA: TGTGCCAGCAGTTTAGGTAGGAGTACTGAAGCTTTCTTT
CDR3 protein: CASSLGRSTEAFF

V gene: TRBV10-3
D gene: TRBD2
J gene: TRBJ2-3
clone size: NA
CDR3 DNA: TGTGCCATCAGTGAGGGACTAGCGGGAGAGGGAGATACGCAGTATTTT
CDR3 protein: CAISEGLAGEGDTQYF

V gene: TRBV3-1
D gene: TRBD1
J gene: TRBJ2-5
clone size: many
CDR3 DNA: TGTGCCAGCAGCCCCCTCCCTGAGGACAGGGAGTACCAAGAGACCCAGTACTTC
CDR3 protein: CASSPLPEDREYQETQYF

V gene: TRBV20-1
D gene: NA
J gene: TRBJ1-5
clone size: NA
CDR3 DNA: TGCAGTGCTAGAGATACGAGGGAGGAAAATCAGCCCCAGCATTTT
CDR3 protein: CSARDTREENQPQHF

V gene: TRBV7-7
D gene: NA
J gene: TRBJ2-5
clone size: few
CDR3 DNA: TGTGCTAGCAGCCCTGGGGACGGGACCCAGTACTTC
CDR3 protein: CASSPGDGTQYF

V gene: TRBV20-1
D gene: NA
J gene: TRBJ1-2
clone size: few
CDR3 DNA: TGCAGCGTGGGGCCCTATGGCTACACCTTC
CDR3 protein: CSVGPYGYTF

V gene: TRBV27
D gene: NA
J gene: TRBJ2-1
clone size: NA
CDR3 DNA: TGTGCCAGCCAGACAGGACACAATGAGCAGTTCTTC
CDR3 protein: CASQTGHNEQFF

V gene: TRBV29-1
D gene: NA
J gene: TRBJ2-5
clone size: many
CDR3 DNA: TGCAGCGTTGAATCCATTTATGGGGACTCCGGGGAGACCCAGTACTTC
CDR3 protein: CSVESIYGDSGETQYF

V gene: TRBV14
D gene: NA
J gene: TRBJ2-5
clone size: NA
CDR3 DNA: TGTGCCAGCAGCCAAGGTGTCCTTCGGCAAGAGACCCAGTACTTC
CDR3 protein: CASSQGVLRQETQYF

V gene: TRBV12-5
D gene: TRBD1
J gene: TRBJ2-3
clone size: few
CDR3 DNA: TGTGCTAGTGGTCTATGGACAGGGAGCACAGATACGCAGTATTTT
CDR3 protein: CASGLWTGSTDTQYF

V gene: TRBV6-1
D gene: NA
J gene: TRBJ2-7
clone size: NA
CDR3 DNA: TGTGCCAGCAGTGAATGGACGGGGAACTCCTACGAGCAGTACTTC
CDR3 protein: CASSEWTGNSYEQYF

V gene: TRBV4-2
D gene: NA
J gene: TRBJ2-1
clone size: NA
CDR3 DNA: TGTGCCAGCAGCCGGGAGACCCTCCTCGTCCTTGAGCAGTTCTTC
CDR3 protein: CASSRETLLVLEQFF

V gene: TRBV5-1
D gene: NA
J gene: TRBJ2-1
clone size: NA
CDR3 DNA: TGCGCCAGCAGCGGAGGACCGGCCAATGAGCAGTTCTTC
CDR3 protein: CASSGGPANEQFF

V gene: TRBV15
D gene: NA
J gene: TRBJ2-6
clone size: NA
CDR3 DNA: TGTGCCACCAGCAGCGGGAGATCTGGGGCCAACGTCCTGACTTTC
CDR3 protein: CATSSGRSGANVLTF

V gene: TRBV29-1
D gene: NA
J gene: TRBJ2-7
clone size: NA
CDR3 DNA: TGCAGCGTGAAGCCTGACGGGTACGAGCAGTACTTC
CDR3 protein: CSVKPDGYEQYF